The 17 T cell receptor beta chains in this list originate from one sample, sequenced in a study of T cell responses to AZD1222 COVID-19 vaccine. Sequenced by immunoSEQ multiplex PCR; TCRdb stores in-frame clones only, minus some. The sample lists approximately 120,000 clones; nearly 90% were seen once. This material consisted of peripheral blood, taken 28 days after the second AZD1222 dose. The receptor source for this set is an adult who received the AZD1222 COVID-19 vaccine.

The genes are TRBV28 and TRBJ2-3; D not certain. CDR3 length: 14 residues. Trimming pared 7 bases from V and 2 bases from J, leaving 13 bases between. Germline V gene data show CDR1 as MDHEN and CDR2 as SYDVKM. This chain's CDR3 is CASKDHRSTDTQYF. The CDR3 region has the DNA TGTGCCAGCAAGGACCACAGATCCACAGATACGCAGTATTTT.

The CDR3 DNA sequence: TGTGCCAGCACACGTGGTGGCGAGCAGTACTTC. Its protein product is CASTRGGEQYF. V gene TRBV12-3 or TRBV12-4 combines with J gene TRBJ2-7; D unresolved. Trimming left V 7 bases short and J 6 bases short, with 10 bases between. This CDR3 is 11 amino acids long.

The count of this clone is one. The chain recombines TRBV4-3 with TRBJ1-1; a weak D match, TRBD1 (6 bases). V was trimmed by 3 bases and J by 1 base, leaving 9 bases between them. CDR1 and CDR2 from the germline V gene are LGHNA and YSLEER. The CDR3 spans 14 residues. The CDR3, as DNA: TGCGCCAGCAGCCATAGCAGGGGGAACACTGAAGCTTTCTTT. It specifies CASSHSRGNTEAFF.

This sequence joins TRBV6-5 and TRBJ2-2; 10 nucleotides match TRBD1. Germline V lookup: CDR1 MNHEY, CDR2 SVGAGI. Trimming took 10 bases from V and 5 from J; bases not matched to a gene: 7. This CDR3 comprises 14 residues. The CDR3 sequence: CATSRTGGTGELFF. The CDR3 DNA reads TGTGCCACCAGCCGGACAGGGGGGACCGGGGAGCTGTTTTTT.

The chain joins TRBV19 to TRBJ1-2; D remains ambiguous. The germline V gene encodes CDR1 LNHDA and CDR2 SQIVND (reference sequence). The V and J ends lost 10 bases and 2 bases respectively, with 14 bases between them. This CDR3 is 13 amino acids long. The CDR3 DNA reads as TGTGCCATCCCCGGGCCAGACAACTATGGCTACACCTTC. It encodes CAIPGPDNYGYTF.

The chain's CDR3 is CASTYSRWEKLFF. CDR3 sequence (DNA): TGCGCCAGCACATACAGTCGGTGGGAAAAACTGTTTTTT. The chain uses TRBV10-2 and TRBJ1-4; D not certain. With 7 bases removed from V and 8 bases from J, the gap between germline ends came to 14 bases. Germline CDR1 reads WSHSY; CDR2 reads SAAADI. The CDR3 is 13 amino acids.

The chain employs TRBV12-5 and TRBJ2-2; D is undetermined. The V and J ends lost 7 bases and 3 bases respectively, with 6 bases between them. The germline gives CDR1 LGHNT, CDR2 FRNRAP. The CDR3 runs 12 residues. This CDR3 reads CASVRDTGELFF. The CDR3 bases are TGTGCTAGTGTTAGGGACACCGGGGAGCTGTTTTTT.

V is TRBV11-2 and J is TRBJ1-2; D not resolved. V dropped 5 bases and J dropped 1 base, with 11 bases sitting between them. Germline CDR1 SGHAT, CDR2 FQNNGV. This CDR3 is built from 14 residues. CDR3 amino acids: CASSLGPLNYGYTF. CDR3 DNA: TGTGCCAGCAGCCTAGGGCCGCTTAACTATGGCTACACCTTC.

The chain joins TRBV25-1 to TRBJ2-7; 10 bases match TRBD1. This CDR3 is built from 15 residues. Per the germline V gene, CDR1 is MGHDK and CDR2 is SYGVNS. V lost 4 bases and J lost 4; bases outside the gene matches: 7. CDR3 coding DNA: TGTGCCAGCAGTGGACTCCGGGACAGGGGTTACGAGCAGTACTTC. Amino acid sequence: CASSGLRDRGYEQYF.

The chain combines TRBV6-5 with TRBJ2-2, with D hard to call. Germline V gene sequence: CDR1 MNHEY, CDR2 SVGAGI. Trimming removed 6 bases at V and 0 bases at J, with 8 bases between. This CDR3 is built from 14 residues. The CDR3 spells CASSVFANTGELFF. The CDR3 DNA follows: TGTGCCAGCAGCGTTTTCGCGAACACCGGGGAGCTGTTTTTT.

V and J are TRBV28 and TRBJ1-2; 12 nucleotides align to TRBD1. Germline CDR1 reads MDHEN; CDR2 reads SYDVKM. With V trimmed by 5 bases and J by 2 bases, 9 bases remained unmatched. The CDR3 is 17 residues long. The chain's CDR3 is CASSRSSGQGANYGYTF. The CDR3 DNA reads as TGTGCCAGCAGTCGTTCATCGGGACAGGGGGCGAACTATGGCTACACCTTC.

The J gene is TRBJ2-5, the V gene TRBV5-1, with D possibly matching TRBD2 (5 bases). V was clipped by 4 bases and J by 1 base, with 11 bases between them. Germline-derived CDR1 and CDR2 are SGHRS and YFSETQ. This CDR3 has 14 residues. The CDR3 region has the DNA TGCGCCAGCAGCCGCGGCGCGGGCCAAGAGACCCAGTACTTC. Translating it yields CASSRGAGQETQYF.

The gene calls are TRBV6-5 and TRBJ2-7, with 10 positions matching TRBD1. The junction had 4 bases not matched to a gene; V was cut back by 6 bases and J by 5 bases. Germline assignment: CDR1 MNHEY and CDR2 SVGAGI. The CDR3 covers 13 residues. DNA for the CDR3: TGTGCCAGCAGCCGGGACAGGGGCGACGAGCAGTACTTC. This gives the protein CASSRDRGDEQYF.

This chain connects TRBV4-1 to TRBJ1-2; D call uncertain. V shed 0 bases and J shed 8 bases, with 13 bases lying between them. Germline loops: CDR1 MGHRA, CDR2 YSYEKL. The CDR3 has 14 amino acids. In DNA form, the CDR3 reads TGCGCCAGCAGCCAAGATAGGGCGGGCTGGGGCTACACCTTC. Its protein product is CASSQDRAGWGYTF.

The CDR3 nucleotides read TGTGCCAGCAGTTACTCGACAGGCTCGGGTACTGAAGCTTTCTTT. As protein: CASSYSTGSGTEAFF. This chain links TRBV6-5 with TRBJ1-1; D is perhaps TRBD1 (6 bases). V was clipped by 0 bases and J by 5 bases, with 13 bases between them. Germline assignment: CDR1 MNHEY and CDR2 SVGAGI. The CDR3 has 15 amino acids.

The chain joins TRBV4-3 to TRBJ2-2; D possibly corresponds to TRBD2 (5 bases). Trimming shortened V by 4 bases and J by 4 bases, and 16 bases separated the two germline ends. The CDR3 sequence is 16 residues long. Germline-derived CDR1 and CDR2 are LGHNA and YSLEER. CDR3 DNA sequence: TGCGCCAGCAGCCTTCGAGGGCGGGTTAGCACCGGGGAGCTGTTTTTT. Its protein product is CASSLRGRVSTGELFF.

This chain links TRBV3-1 (or the pseudogene TRBV3-2) with TRBJ2-7; D not resolved. CDR1 is LGHDT, CDR2 YNNKEL, per germline (reference sequence). Trimming removed 2 bases from V and 2 bases from J, with 10 bases in between. This CDR3 is built from 14 residues. The chain's CDR3 is CASSQTNSAYEQYF. The CDR3 DNA is TGTGCCAGCAGCCAAACTAACTCGGCCTACGAGCAGTACTTC.